The present T cell receptor beta chain was sequenced within a study of neoadjuvant nivolumab and ipilimumab in lung cancer. About this clone: Antigen specificity is unknown.

Germline CDR1 and CDR2: SGHVS and FQNEAQ. The V gene lost 1 base and the J gene lost 7 bases, with 14 bases spanning the gap. The CDR3 is made up of 14 amino acids. Study-wide results and caveats: TCR clonality did not significantly correlate with pathologic tumor regression. Only a small number of samples underwent TCR sequencing. TCR richness and clonality were higher in tumors than adjacent uninvolved lung.

Data came from immunoSEQ multiplex PCR; TCRdb stores just in-frame clones and leaves some out. This table holds over 25,000 clones, 70% to 80% found once. The chain carries TRBV7-8 and TRBJ2-7; D perhaps matches TRBD2 (5 bases). The source material was tumor tissue, sampled after neoadjuvant nivolumab, alone or with ipilimumab, at or shortly before surgery. The clonotype was recovered from an adult with non-small cell lung cancer. CDR3 nucleotides: TGTGCCAGCAGCTTAGTGCCGGGAACGGGGGAGCAGTACTTC. It specifies CASSLVPGTGEQYF.